The next 21 T cell receptor beta chains were all read from a single sample in a study of T cells after yellow fever vaccination. MiXCR was run by TCRdb on the 5' RACE reads, yielding one entry per CDR3 protein. The table lists 600,000 to 750,000 distinct CDR3 sequences, 12% of them singletons. The material was PBMCs, obtained on the day of the yellow fever booster vaccination. The receptors come from a man aged 25-40 years who received the YFV17D yellow fever vaccine.

In its sample, this clonotype was seen a few times. V usage is TRBV29-1 and J usage is TRBJ2-2; D unresolved. V lost 2 bases to trimming and J lost 4 bases, with 8 bases between them. This CDR3 contains 13 residues. The germline V gene encodes CDR1 SQVTM and CDR2 ANQGSEA. CDR3 sequence: CSVEMGGTGELFF. The CDR3 region has the DNA TGCAGCGTTGAAATGGGTGGCACCGGGGAGCTGTTTTTT.

This clonotype was observed a handful of times. The J gene is TRBJ1-4, the V gene TRBV10-3; D gene unclear. The CDR3 extends over 13 amino acids. Germline loops: CDR1 ENHRY, CDR2 SYGVKD. V was pared by 4 bases and J by 2 bases, with 5 bases between. CDR3 in DNA: TGTGCCATCAGTGGAGGGACTAATGAAAAACTGTTTTTT. Translation: CAISGGTNEKLFF.

This clonotype was detected only a few times. V gene TRBV7-8 combines with J gene TRBJ1-2; 9 bases agree with TRBD1. The ends lost 1 base at V and 6 bases at J; junction bases unmatched: 6. The CDR3 is 15 residues long. Germline V gene lookup returns CDR1 SGHVS and CDR2 FQNEAQ. CDR3 in DNA: TGTGCCAGCAGCTTAGTGACAGGGGGAGGGGATGGCTACACCTTC. Translating gives CASSLVTGGGDGYTF.

This clonotype was counted between two and nine times. The chain recombines TRBV18 with TRBJ2-3, with 7 bases aligning to TRBD1. With 2 bases clipped from V and 0 bases from J, the junction kept 5 bases outside the gene matches. The CDR3 totals 16 residues. In germline, CDR1 is KGHSH, CDR2 LQKENI. The CDR3 DNA is TGTGCCAGCTCACCAATCCGGGACAGCAGCACAGATACGCAGTATTTT. It codes for CASSPIRDSSTDTQYF.

Only a few counts were recorded for this clonotype. The chain joins TRBV9 to TRBJ2-7; 7 bases agree with TRBD1. This CDR3 region has 13 residues. Germline V lookup: CDR1 SGDLS, CDR2 YYNGEE. Trimming removed 3 bases from V and 5 bases from J; junction bases left unmatched: 5. CDR3 in amino acids: CASSGNTGDEQYF. CDR3 nucleotides: TGTGCCAGCAGCGGGAACACAGGGGACGAGCAGTACTTC.

This clonotype was counted between two and nine times. The chain has TRBV3-1 and TRBJ1-6; D call uncertain. CDR1 and CDR2 (germline): LGHDT, YNNKEL (reference sequence). The ends were cut back, 1 base at V and 8 bases at J, with 9 bases in the middle. The CDR3 is 14 amino acids. The CDR3 DNA follows: TGTGCCAGCAGCCAAGTGGGAATGCATTCACCCCTCCACTTT. This encodes CASSQVGMHSPLHF.

The V call is TRBV18, the J call TRBJ2-7; 8 bases align to TRBD1. The CDR3 covers 18 residues. Germline V gives CDR1 KGHSH, CDR2 LQKENI. With V trimmed by 3 bases and J by 0 bases, 13 bases remained unmatched. CDR3 nucleotide sequence: TGTGCCAGCTCACCGATGGTTACAGGGGGACCGAGCTCCTACGAGCAGTACTTC. Translated, it gives CASSPMVTGGPSSYEQYF. Using reference TRBV18 and TRBJ2-7 for the parts outside the CDR3, the full variable domain is NAGVMQNPRHLVRRRGQEARLRCSPMKGHSHVYWYRQLPEEGLKFMVYLQKENIIDESGMPKERFSAEFPKEGPSILRIQQVVRGDSAAYFCASSPMVTGGPSSYEQYFGPGTRLTVT.

The genes are TRBV7-2 and TRBJ2-7; 9 bases are shared with TRBD2. Looked up from germline, CDR1 is SGHTA and CDR2 is FQGNSA. This CDR3 has 14 amino acids. Trimming removed 6 bases from V and 3 bases from J; junction bases left unmatched: 6. CDR3 nucleotide sequence: TGTGCCAGCAGAAAAGCGGGAGGCCACTACGAGCAGTACTTC. Its translation is CASRKAGGHYEQYF. Together with reference TRBV7-2 and TRBJ2-7, the CDR3 gives the full variable domain: GAGVSQSPSNKVTEKGKDVELRCDPISGHTALYWYRQSLGQGLEFLIYFQGNSAPDKSGLPSDRFSAERTGGSVSTLTIQRTQQEDSAVYLCASRKAGGHYEQYFGPGTRLTVT.

The chain is built from TRBV4-3 and TRBJ2-1; D ambiguous. The CDR3 runs 13 residues. Between the trimmed V and J ends, which lost 0 bases and 4 bases, there was a span of 4 bases. Looked up from germline, CDR1 is LGHNA and CDR2 is YSLEER. The CDR3 protein is CASSQDQYNEQFF. The CDR3 region has the DNA TGCGCCAGCAGCCAAGACCAGTACAATGAGCAGTTCTTC.

The V call is TRBV10-3, the J call TRBJ1-2; D call uncertain. Between the trimmed V and J ends, which lost 3 bases and 4 bases, there was a span of 9 bases. Germline loops: CDR1 ENHRY, CDR2 SYGVKD. This CDR3 spans 13 amino acids. The CDR3: CAISDNPSYGYTF. In nucleotides, the CDR3 is TGTGCCATCAGTGATAACCCCAGCTATGGCTACACCTTC.

In this sample, this clonotype turned up a few times. V usage is TRBV12-3 or TRBV12-4 and J usage is TRBJ1-1; perhaps TRBD1 as D (5 bases). The CDR3 is 12 amino acids. Trimming stripped 5 bases from V and 6 bases from J, with 10 bases between. DNA of the CDR3: TGTGCCAGCAGTCCTACGACAGCTGAAGCTTTCTTT. As protein: CASSPTTAEAFF.

This chain connects TRBV19 to TRBJ2-3; 7 nucleotides agree with TRBD1. CDR1 is LNHDA, CDR2 SQIVND, per germline (reference sequence). The CDR3 covers 13 residues. The junction had 7 bases not matched to a gene; V was cut back by 7 bases and J by 6 bases. CDR3 DNA: TGTGCCAGTAAAGGACAGGCGGCCGATACGCAGTATTTT. Amino acids: CASKGQAADTQYF. The whole variable domain, remainder taken from reference TRBV19 and TRBJ2-3, is DGGITQSPKYLFRKEGQNVTLSCEQNLNHDAMYWYRQDPGQGLRLIYYSQIVNDFQKGDIAEGYSVSREKKESFPLTVTSAQKNPTAFYLCASKGQAADTQYFGPGTRLTVL.

This clonotype was counted a few times. The CDR3 reads CASSLQSGQNFYEQYF. CDR3 nucleotide sequence: TGCGCCAGCAGCCTTCAATCGGGACAGAATTTCTACGAGCAGTACTTC. The chain combines TRBV5-1 with TRBJ2-7; TRBD1 matches 7 bases. Trimming at V came to 4 bases and at J to 3 bases, leaving 13 bases not matched to a gene. The CDR3 extends over 16 amino acids. Germline lookup yields CDR1 SGHRS and CDR2 YFSETQ.

This sequence joins TRBV10-3 and TRBJ2-7, with D possibly TRBD1 on 6 matching bases. Trimming pared 6 bases from V and 1 base from J, leaving 16 bases between. This CDR3 region has 15 residues. From germline, CDR1 is ENHRY and CDR2 SYGVKD. CDR3 in DNA: TGTGCCATCAGGGGGGACACCGGGCCATCCTACGAGCAGTACTTC. It yields the protein CAIRGDTGPSYEQYF.

The V gene is TRBV5-1, the J gene TRBJ1-1; no clear D. The germline gives CDR1 SGHRS, CDR2 YFSETQ. The CDR3 is 14 amino acids. Deletions cut 4 bases from V and 5 bases from J, with 15 bases between. CDR3 sequence reads: CASSPEGRVTEAFF. CDR3 in DNA: TGCGCCAGCAGCCCGGAGGGAAGGGTGACTGAAGCTTTCTTT. The full variable domain, with the rest looked up from reference TRBV5-1 and TRBJ1-1, is KAGVTQTPRYLIKTRGQQVTLSCSPISGHRSVSWYQQTPGQGLQFLFEYFSETQRNKGNFPGRFSGRQFSNSRSEMNVSTLELGDSALYLCASSPEGRVTEAFFGQGTRLTVV.

This clonotype has a handful of counts. The chain employs TRBV18 and TRBJ2-4, with 12 bases identical to TRBD2. Germline V lookup: CDR1 KGHSH, CDR2 LQKENI. V lost 3 bases to trimming and J lost 9 bases; unmatched junction nucleotides: 6. The CDR3 totals 15 residues. The CDR3 region is CASSPTSGRLSIQYF. CDR3 in DNA: TGTGCCAGCTCACCGACTAGCGGGAGACTCAGCATTCAGTACTTC. The entire variable domain, with the rest obtained from reference TRBV18 and TRBJ2-4, is as follows: NAGVMQNPRHLVRRRGQEARLRCSPMKGHSHVYWYRQLPEEGLKFMVYLQKENIIDESGMPKERFSAEFPKEGPSILRIQQVVRGDSAAYFCASSPTSGRLSIQYFGAGTRLSVL.

The V gene is TRBV10-1, the J gene TRBJ2-2; 8 bases are a match to TRBD1. CDR3 size: 13 residues. CDR1 WNHNN and CDR2 SYGVQD come from the germline V gene (reference sequence). The trim removed 8 bases at V and 6 bases at J, leaving 5 bases unmatched. The CDR3 reads CASQEQGAGELFF. The CDR3 bases are TGCGCCAGCCAAGAACAGGGGGCCGGGGAGCTGTTTTTT.

CDR3 bases: TGCAGTGCTAGAGGAAATAGCGGGAGGGGGGATACGCAGTATTTT. Protein sequence: CSARGNSGRGDTQYF. The chain uses TRBV20-1 and TRBJ2-3, with 11 bases matching TRBD2. Germline V gene lookup returns CDR1 DFQATT and CDR2 SNEGSKA (reference sequence). This CDR3 has 15 residues. Trimming cost V 1 base and J 6 bases; bases outside gene matches: 6.

The J gene is TRBJ2-7, the V gene TRBV11-2; 12 bases match TRBD1. The CDR3 is 14 amino acids. The J segment lost 7 bases and the V segment lost 6 bases, leaving 7 bases of the junction unmatched. CDR1 is SGHAT, CDR2 FQNNGV, per germline. CDR3: CASRSGQGAREQYF. CDR3 nucleotides: TGTGCCAGCAGGTCGGGACAGGGGGCTAGAGAGCAGTACTTC.

This clonotype has just a few counts. The chain employs TRBV5-1 and TRBJ2-7, with 9 positions matching TRBD1. V shed 4 bases and J 3 bases; nucleotides not matched to a gene: 5. From germline, CDR1 is SGHRS and CDR2 YFSETQ. There are 14 residues in the CDR3. This CDR3 reads CASSQGQGGYEQYF. The CDR3 bases are TGCGCCAGCAGCCAGGGACAGGGCGGCTACGAGCAGTACTTC.

This clonotype was recorded many times. V gene TRBV7-2 combines with J gene TRBJ2-7; tentatively, D is TRBD2 (5 bases). From germline, CDR1 is SGHTA and CDR2 FQGNSA. This CDR3 is built from 14 residues. The ends were cut back, 4 bases at V and 6 bases at J, with 16 bases in the middle. CDR3 in amino acids: CASSSSPEHAEQYF. The CDR3 DNA reads as TGTGCCAGCAGCTCTAGCCCGGAGCACGCCGAGCAGTACTTC.